This paragraph reports one T cell receptor beta chain. As yet, its antigen is unknown. When naive CD8 T cells were sorted, they were gated as CD8+CD4-CCR7+CD45RA+. This CDR3 has 14 amino acids. The J segment lost 3 bases and the V segment lost 6 bases, leaving 7 bases of the junction unmatched. Per germline, CDR1 MNHEY and CDR2 SMNVEV (reference sequence). One entry per CDR3 protein results from TCRdb running MiXCR on the PCR reads. The data contain about half a million distinct CDR3 sequences, approximately 25% of them singletons. This entry is derived from a study of molecular identifiers for immune sequencing clone quantification. General study findings and limits: Over 98% of effector molecules, but under 1% in naive cells, were held by clones with more than 20 RNA copies. Identical barcode-sharing TCR molecules could lead to underestimated sizes for highly expanded clones. Among one million naive cells, spiked Jurkat TCR RNA from a single cell was reportedly detectable.

Sequencing was carried out using naive CD8+ T cells from blood, with Jurkat cell RNA spiked in. Sample subset: FACS-sorted CD8+CD4-CCR7+CD45RA+ naive T cells. This clonotype was obtained from a human donor in good health. Some libraries in this study had Jurkat cell RNA spiked in. V gene TRBV27 combines with J gene TRBJ2-7; 8 bases match TRBD2. CDR3 coding DNA: TGTGCCAGCAGGACACCGGGACTAGGCTACGAGCAGTACTTC. Translation gives CASRTPGLGYEQYF.